This TCR beta chain was recovered during a study of blood T cell repertoires in COVID-19. Data came from immunoSEQ multiplex PCR; TCRdb stores just in-frame clones and leaves some out. The sample lists tens of thousands of clones; approximately 90% were seen once. The length of the CDR3 is 18 residues. The germline V gene encodes CDR1 LNHDA and CDR2 SQIVND (reference sequence). V was clipped by 4 bases and J by 0 bases; unmatched bases: 6. The V and J genes are TRBV19 and TRBJ2-6; 10 positions agree with TRBD1. The source material was peripheral blood. The TCR comes from a man aged 50 to 59 with active or convalescent COVID-19. CDR3 region: CASSSRDRGFSGANVLTF. In nucleotides, the CDR3 is TGTGCCAGTAGTAGCCGGGACAGGGGATTCTCTGGGGCCAACGTCCTGACTTTC.